The 28 T cell receptor beta chains in this list originate from one sample, sequenced in a study of blood T cells in healthy people across ages. Alongside a J-beta primer mix, a sample-barcoded 5' primer served in a second PCR lasting about 7 to 11 cycles. TCRdb independently ran MiXCR on the 5' RACE reads; one entry per CDR3 protein. The sample contains hundreds of thousands of distinct CDR3 sequences, over 25% of which appear only once. These data were also filed under a second study, of T cells of mothers and their children.

Sequencing used blood. These receptors were taken from a boy between 2 and 15 years old in good health.

The rearrangement joins TRBV7-9 to TRBJ1-4; D perhaps matches TRBD1 (5 bases). CDR1 is SEHNR and CDR2 is FQNEAQ in the germline V gene (reference sequence). Between the trimmed V and J ends, which lost 5 bases and 13 bases, there was a span of 14 bases. The length of the CDR3 is 12 residues. CDR3 protein: CASSRDSNLLFF. The DNA of the CDR3 is TGTGCCAGCAGCCGTGACAGCAATTTACTGTTTTTT.

This chain uses TRBV20-1 with TRBJ2-1, with D possibly matching TRBD2 (5 bases). Trimming stripped 0 bases from V and 7 bases from J, with 28 bases between. Germline CDR1 reads DFQATT; CDR2 reads SNEGSKA (reference sequence). The CDR3 sequence is 19 residues long. Written as DNA, the CDR3 is TGCAGTGCTAGAGATGAGGGCTCCCGTCCATCGTTCCATGTAAATGAGCAGTTCTTC. Translating gives CSARDEGSRPSFHVNEQFF.

The chain uses TRBV9 and TRBJ1-1; D is uncertain. V was cut by 3 bases and J by 4 bases, with 10 bases left in between. The length of the CDR3 is 13 residues. The V gene's germline CDR1 is SGDLS and CDR2 YYNGEE. The CDR3 DNA reads as TGTGCCAGCAGCGGCCCCTTCTTCACTGAAGCTTTCTTT. Translating gives CASSGPFFTEAFF.

This clonotype was seen a handful of times. V usage is TRBV10-3 and J usage is TRBJ2-1, with TRBD2 identical over 9 bases. The CDR3 sequence is 13 residues long. The germline gives CDR1 ENHRY, CDR2 SYGVKD. Trimming at V came to 7 bases and at J to 7 bases, leaving 5 bases not matched to a gene. CDR3 protein: CAIKAGGRNEQFF. As DNA, the CDR3 is TGTGCCATCAAAGCGGGGGGACGGAATGAGCAGTTCTTC.

The table lists this clonotype with a few counts. V gene TRBV27 combines with J gene TRBJ1-5; maybe TRBD1 (5 bases). The CDR3 loop spans 15 amino acids. Germline CDR1 reads MNHEY; CDR2 reads SMNVEV (reference sequence). The ends were cut back, 5 bases at V and 2 bases at J, with 13 bases in the middle. This CDR3 reads CASSEGGGGNQPQHF. CDR3 nucleotides: TGTGCCAGCAGTGAAGGCGGGGGGGGCAATCAGCCCCAGCATTTT.

This clonotype has a handful of counts. This chain connects TRBV27 to TRBJ2-1; 8 positions agree with TRBD1. The CDR3 length is 14 residues. J gave up 7 bases and V 3 bases, and 5 bases lay outside the gene matches. The germline CDR1 and CDR2 sequences are MNHEY and SMNVEV (reference sequence). CDR3 in amino acids: CASSLGQAGNEQFF. The CDR3 DNA is TGTGCCAGCAGTTTGGGACAGGCTGGGAATGAGCAGTTCTTC.

This clonotype has just one count. The J gene is TRBJ1-2, the V gene TRBV28; no definite D call. The CDR3 contains 14 residues. The germline V gene encodes CDR1 MDHEN and CDR2 SYDVKM. The V end lost 7 bases, the J end lost 1 base, and 13 bases lay between the germline ends. CDR3: CASIPGEINYGYTF. The CDR3 nucleotides are TGTGCCAGCATTCCTGGAGAGATTAACTATGGCTACACCTTC.

This clonotype was seen at least ten times. This chain links TRBV29-1 with TRBJ2-7; 7 nucleotides line up with TRBD1. This CDR3 region has 16 residues. Germline V gives CDR1 SQVTM, CDR2 ANQGSEA. V gave up 1 base and J gave up 2 bases; unmatched junction bases: 11. Written as DNA, the CDR3 is TGCAGCGTTGAAGTTGGAATAAAGGGGGCCACCTACGAGCAGTACTTC. Its protein product is CSVEVGIKGATYEQYF.

The chain is built from TRBV7-9 and TRBJ1-4; D is perhaps TRBD1 (5 bases). The V end was cut by 2 bases, the J end by 4 bases, with 11 bases between. Germline V gene lookup returns CDR1 SEHNR and CDR2 FQNEAQ (reference sequence). This CDR3 contains 15 residues. The CDR3 DNA reads as TGTGCCAGCAGCTTACGGGGGGACTTTAATGAAAAACTGTTTTTT. This sequence encodes CASSLRGDFNEKLFF. The whole variable domain, remainder taken from reference TRBV7-9 and TRBJ1-4, is DTGVSQNPRHKITKRGQNVTFRCDPISEHNRLYWYRQTLGQGPEFLTYFQNEAQLEKSRLLSDRFSAERPKGSFSTLEIQRTEQGDSAMYLCASSLRGDFNEKLFFGSGTQLSVL.

The rearrangement joins TRBV5-1 to TRBJ1-3, with 11 bases identical to TRBD1. Germline assignment: CDR1 SGHRS and CDR2 YFSETQ. The CDR3 is 15 residues long. V was clipped by 2 bases and J by 5 bases; unmatched bases: 3. Here the CDR3 reads CASSFGQGARNTIYF. The CDR3 DNA sequence: TGCGCCAGCAGCTTCGGACAGGGGGCTAGAAACACCATATATTTT. The full variable domain, its missing parts supplied by reference TRBV5-1 and TRBJ1-3, is KAGVTQTPRYLIKTRGQQVTLSCSPISGHRSVSWYQQTPGQGLQFLFEYFSETQRNKGNFPGRFSGRQFSNSRSEMNVSTLELGDSALYLCASSFGQGARNTIYFGEGSWLTVV.

The chain recombines TRBV4-1 with TRBJ1-1; possibly TRBD1 for D (6 bases). The CDR3 totals 14 residues. Germline CDR1 and CDR2: MGHRA and YSYEKL. V dropped 4 bases and J dropped 2 bases, with 11 bases sitting between them. In DNA form, the CDR3 reads TGCGCCAGCAGCCGTCTACAGGGAAACACTGAAGCTTTCTTT. This sequence encodes CASSRLQGNTEAFF.

In its sample, this clonotype was seen a few times. The gene calls are TRBV15 and TRBJ1-2, with 10 bases identical to TRBD1. Germline trimming cut 7 bases from V and 2 bases from J; bases unmatched to any gene: 4. The V gene's germline CDR1 is LNHNV and CDR2 YYDKDF (reference sequence). The CDR3 is made up of 14 amino acids. The CDR3, as DNA: TGTGCCACCACCTCGACAGGGGGCAACTATGGCTACACCTTC. Encoded protein: CATTSTGGNYGYTF.

This clonotype was recorded a few times. This sequence joins TRBV29-1 and TRBJ2-5; TRBD2 matches 10 bases. Unmatched junction bases numbered 14, after V lost 2 bases and J lost 5 bases. Looked up from germline, CDR1 is SQVTM and CDR2 is ANQGSEA. The CDR3 runs 17 residues. The CDR3 coding sequence is TGCAGCGTTGAAAGGGTTCTAGCGGGAGTAGGAGGGGAGACCCAGTACTTC. Amino acid sequence: CSVERVLAGVGGETQYF.

This clonotype was observed a handful of times. J is TRBJ2-1 and V is TRBV30; no reliable D call. CDR3 length: 13 residues. The germline CDR1 and CDR2 sequences are GTSNPN and SVGIG (reference sequence). V shed 4 bases and J shed 2 bases, with 9 bases lying between them. The CDR3 DNA sequence: TGTGCCTGGATACGCGAGGCCTACAATGAGCAGTTCTTC. Its protein product is CAWIREAYNEQFF.

This clonotype was recorded a few times. The V call is TRBV20-1, the J call TRBJ2-3, with 8 nucleotides matching TRBD2. This CDR3 is 16 amino acids long. The trim removed 2 bases at V and 2 bases at J, leaving 9 bases unmatched. Germline CDR1 reads DFQATT; CDR2 reads SNEGSKA (reference sequence). CDR3 nucleotides: TGCAGTGCTAGACCCCTTGGAGCGGGGGTCACAGATACGCAGTATTTT. It translates to CSARPLGAGVTDTQYF.

The rearrangement links TRBV2 to TRBJ2-1; D remains ambiguous. Germline loops: CDR1 SNHLY, CDR2 FYNNEI. The CDR3 is 15 amino acids. V dropped 4 bases and J dropped 8 bases, with 18 bases sitting between them. The CDR3 sequence: CASSVTPKRFHEQFF. DNA for the CDR3: TGTGCCAGCAGTGTAACGCCGAAAAGGTTTCATGAGCAGTTCTTC.

The gene calls are TRBV11-2 and TRBJ2-5; 7 nucleotides agree with TRBD2. Trimming removed 3 bases from V and 7 bases from J; junction bases left unmatched: 14. CDR3 size: 16 residues. CDR1 and CDR2 from the germline V gene are SGHAT and FQNNGV. CDR3 coding DNA: TGTGCCAGCAGCTTCGAAGTGACTAGCAGCCTGGGGACCCAGTACTTC. The encoded protein is CASSFEVTSSLGTQYF.

The table lists this clonotype with a few counts. The chain carries TRBV5-6 and TRBJ1-3; possibly TRBD1 for D (5 bases). V was shortened by 4 bases and J by 7 bases, with 15 bases between the two germline ends. The germline V gene encodes CDR1 SGHDT and CDR2 YYEEEE. The CDR3 runs 14 residues. CDR3 region: CASSRQQVHNTIYF. In DNA form, the CDR3 reads TGTGCCAGCAGCCGACAGCAGGTCCATAACACCATATATTTT.

This rearrangement joins TRBV5-1 to TRBJ2-5; D is unresolved. The V gene lost 0 bases and the J gene lost 2 bases, with 8 bases spanning the gap. There are 14 residues in the CDR3. Germline CDR1 SGHRS, CDR2 YFSETQ. The CDR3 protein is CASSLASLQETQYF. CDR3 nucleotide sequence: TGCGCCAGCAGCTTGGCCTCATTACAAGAGACCCAGTACTTC.

This clonotype occurred a few times. V usage is TRBV10-3 and J usage is TRBJ1-2; D is perhaps TRBD1 (6 bases). V lost 9 bases to trimming and J lost 1 base, with 12 bases between them. The CDR3 contains 13 residues. Germline lookup yields CDR1 ENHRY and CDR2 SYGVKD. CDR3 region: CAMRRDNNYGYTF. CDR3 sequence (DNA): TGTGCCATGCGCCGGGACAATAACTATGGCTACACCTTC.

The V gene is TRBV6-6, the J gene TRBJ2-7, with D perhaps matching TRBD2 (5 bases). The CDR3 has 14 amino acids. The V gene's germline CDR1 is MNHNY and CDR2 SVGAGI (reference sequence). Trimming cost V 4 bases and J 3 bases, with 13 bases left between them. The CDR3 DNA reads as TGTGCCAGCAGTTTACGGGGTATACACTACGAGCAGTACTTC. This encodes CASSLRGIHYEQYF.

This clonotype was seen a handful of times. Lacking the conserved final phenylalanine or tryptophan, this CDR3 likely reflects a read error. The rearrangement joins TRBV10-3 to TRBJ2-7; the match to TRBD1 covers 8 bases. This CDR3 comprises 14 residues. V dropped 6 bases and J dropped 4; count of bases not matched to a gene: 8. The germline V gene has CDR1 ENHRY and CDR2 SYGVKD. The CDR3 DNA reads TGTGCCATCAGCACAGGGAGGACAGGGTACGAGCAGTACTGC. This sequence encodes CAISTGRTGYEQYC.

This clonotype occurred a few times. The gene calls are TRBV12-3 or TRBV12-4 and TRBJ2-7, with 13 bases identical to TRBD2. V lost 6 bases and J lost 7; bases outside the gene matches: 12. The CDR3 contains 16 residues. The CDR3 sequence is CASRKTSGGPGNEQYF. CDR3 bases: TGTGCCAGCAGGAAGACTAGCGGGGGGCCGGGGAATGAGCAGTACTTC.

This clonotype occurred many times. This chain uses TRBV5-5 with TRBJ2-7, with D perhaps TRBD2 (5 bases). Germline CDR1 reads SGHKS; CDR2 reads YYEKEE (reference sequence). This CDR3 spans 15 amino acids. V was cut by 4 bases and J by 11 bases, with 25 bases left in between. The CDR3 loop reads CASSVRAATNVGKYF. In DNA, the CDR3 is TGTGCCAGCAGCGTTAGAGCGGCGACTAACGTTGGGAAGTACTTC.

This clonotype was seen only a few times. This rearrangement joins TRBV7-9 to TRBJ2-7; 7 bases align to TRBD2. Germline V gene sequence: CDR1 SEHNR, CDR2 FQNEAQ (reference sequence). After removal of 3 bases from V and 5 bases from J, the junction contained 4 bases not matched to a gene. CDR3 size: 13 residues. As DNA, the CDR3 is TGTGCCAGCAGCTTCACTAGCGCTAACGAGCAGTACTTC. The encoded protein is CASSFTSANEQYF.

This clonotype was picked up a small number of times. The rearrangement uses TRBV28 and TRBJ1-4, with D perhaps matching TRBD1 (5 bases). The CDR3 has 19 amino acids. CDR1 MDHEN and CDR2 SYDVKM come from the germline V gene. V was clipped by 3 bases and J by 0 bases, with 20 bases between them. The DNA for the CDR3 is TGTGCCAGCAGTTTCCAGGGATGGCGGAACCTTGCAACTAATGAAAAACTGTTTTTT. Translated: CASSFQGWRNLATNEKLFF. The full variable domain, completed using reference TRBV28 and TRBJ1-4, is DVKVTQSSRYLVKRTGEKVFLECVQDMDHENMFWYRQDPGLGLRLIYFSYDVKMKEKGDIPEGYSVSREKKERFSLILESASTNQTSMYLCASSFQGWRNLATNEKLFFGSGTQLSVL.

The J gene is TRBJ2-6, the V gene TRBV12-3 or TRBV12-4; D may be TRBD1 (7 bases). CDR3 length: 15 amino acids. The V and J ends lost 11 bases and 3 bases respectively, with 17 bases between them. CDR3 in amino acids: CASRGASHGANVLTF. As DNA, the CDR3 is TGTGCCTCCAGGGGGGCCTCGCATGGGGCCAACGTCCTGACTTTC.

A few counts support this clonotype. The V call is TRBV10-3, the J call TRBJ2-5; no definite D call. The CDR3 is 15 residues long. V lost 4 bases and J lost 5, with 17 bases in between. Per germline, CDR1 ENHRY and CDR2 SYGVKD. The CDR3 is CAISVGLVGEETQYF. Written as DNA, the CDR3 is TGTGCCATCAGTGTAGGGCTAGTTGGAGAGGAGACCCAGTACTTC.